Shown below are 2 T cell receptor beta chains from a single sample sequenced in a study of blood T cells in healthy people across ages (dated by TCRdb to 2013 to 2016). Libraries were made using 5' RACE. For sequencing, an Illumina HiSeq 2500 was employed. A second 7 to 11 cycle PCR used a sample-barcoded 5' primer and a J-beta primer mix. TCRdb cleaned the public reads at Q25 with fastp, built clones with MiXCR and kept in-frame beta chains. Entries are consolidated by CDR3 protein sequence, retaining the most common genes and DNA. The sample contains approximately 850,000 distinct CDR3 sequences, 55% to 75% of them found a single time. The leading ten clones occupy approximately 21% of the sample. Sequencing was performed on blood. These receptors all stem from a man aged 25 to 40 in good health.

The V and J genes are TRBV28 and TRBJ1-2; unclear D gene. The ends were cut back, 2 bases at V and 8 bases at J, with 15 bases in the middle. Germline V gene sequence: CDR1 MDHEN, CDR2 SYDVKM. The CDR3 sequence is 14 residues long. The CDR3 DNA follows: TGTGCCAGCAGTTTAAAGTACTCGGCTGTCGGCTACACCTTC. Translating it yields CASSLKYSAVGYTF.

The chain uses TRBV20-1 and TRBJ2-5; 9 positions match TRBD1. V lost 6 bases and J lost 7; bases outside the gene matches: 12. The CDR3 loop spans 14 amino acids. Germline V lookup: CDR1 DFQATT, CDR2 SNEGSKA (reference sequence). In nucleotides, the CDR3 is TGCAGTGCCACTCATCGACAGGGGGTGGGGACCCAGTACTTC. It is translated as CSATHRQGVGTQYF.